The entry below gives a single TCR beta chain sequence along with its context. No antigen is known for it. This specimen comes from a study of cytomegalovirus exposure and HLA in healthy donors. Study-wide context: From 150 million to 200 million T cells, an earlier analysis saw 117 million unique TCR beta sequences. Roughly 92 million unique TCRs, all from HLA-typed donors, were included in an early release of the data. Study-wide results and limits: Among TCR beta chains, those listed as cytomegalovirus-associated numbered under 200.

Germline-derived CDR1 and CDR2 are MNHNS and SASEGT. CDR3 size: 13 residues. The PCR had 60 Vbeta and 13 Jbeta primers. TCRdb's copy holds only in-frame clones and misses some; the assay was immunoSEQ multiplex PCR. The sample shows about 82,000 clones, around 79% of them seen only once. This cohort consisted of healthy bone marrow donors. Sequencing was done on a sample of PBMCs. The TCR comes from a human donor in good health. The chain carries TRBV6-1 and TRBJ2-5, with 9 nucleotides matching TRBD1. The J call could be wrong; TRBJ2-7 is a better fit for the DNA end. CDR3 sequence (DNA): TGTGCCAGCATCGGGACAGGGAGGTACGAGCAGTACTTC. Translated: CASIGTGRYEQYF.